This is a list of T cell receptor beta chains from one sample in a study of cytomegalovirus exposure and HLA in healthy donors. The assay was immunoSEQ multiplex PCR, and TCRdb's table has in-frame clones only and misses some. Among approximately 150,000 clones listed, 65% to 75% were seen once. Sequenced: PBMCs. The source is a man in his 60s in good health and CMV-seronegative. CDR3s include the opening cysteine and the closing phenylalanine or tryptophan.

j_gene | v_gene | CDR3aa
TRBJ2-5 | TRBV5-4 | CASSLPELIETQYF
TRBJ2-4 | TRBV11-2 | CASSLEGLAGVGNIQYF
TRBJ1-2 | TRBV6-1 | CASSEAGQVYGYTF
TRBJ1-2 | TRBV14 | CASSQIEGDDGYTF
TRBJ2-7 | TRBV7-8 | CASSLAGQGAKYYEQYF
TRBJ1-1 | TRBV27 | CASTTGWNTEAFF
TRBJ2-7 | TRBV6-5 | CASSFGQGWGSEQYF
TRBJ1-1 | TRBV28 | CASSKAGTGIGEAFF
TRBJ1-4 | TRBV25-1 | CASSEARGPNEKLFF
TRBJ1-4 | TRBV5-6 | CASSESDRGLGEKLFF
TRBJ1-6 | TRBV4-3 | CASSQDVRGRNSPLHF
TRBJ2-2 | TRBV7-9 | CASNDRIAGNGELFF
TRBJ2-1 | TRBV5-6 | CASSTPSGRLNEQFF
TRBJ2-4 | TRBV30 | CAWTPGSENIQYF
TRBJ1-2 | TRBV5-1 | CASSWLPGQDYGYTF
TRBJ2-3 | TRBV5-4 | CASSSKAGGTDTQYF
TRBJ2-5 | TRBV19 | CASSIDEGTQYF
TRBJ1-2 | TRBV7-6 | CASSLASAGSGGYTF
TRBJ2-7 | TRBV19 | CASSTQPGQHRIF
TRBJ2-2 | TRBV6-1 | CASTFPRGGTGELFF
TRBJ1-1 | TRBV15 | CATSRDRANTEAFF
TRBJ2-7 | TRBV5-1 | CASSLVYAGDEQYF
TRBJ2-6 | TRBV7-8 | CASSSRTGSTGANVLTF
TRBJ1-2 | TRBV29-1 | CSVETLGRGKYGYTF
TRBJ1-2 | TRBV5-1 | CASSLVAGDSYGYTF
TRBJ2-7 | TRBV6-1 | CASSESLQGAYEQYF
TRBJ2-2 | TRBV2 | CASSGGPRNTGELFF
TRBJ1-1 | TRBV20-1 | CSAARPGVAFF
TRBJ1-2 | TRBV28 | CASRSTDSYGYTF
TRBJ2-2 | TRBV11-3 | CASSLEGTGAGELFF
TRBJ2-7 | TRBV5-1 | CASSWGRRGNPYEQYF
TRBJ2-2 | TRBV7-3 | CASSSLNTGELFF
TRBJ2-3 | TRBV27 | CASSLTLLAGGLTDTQYF
TRBJ1-5 | TRBV27 | CASSNLGGEYSNQPQHF
TRBJ2-5 | TRBV30 | CAWTIPTGGSETQYF
TRBJ1-2 | TRBV10-1 | CASSEAGQNYGYTF
TRBJ1-4 | TRBV18 | CASSSRDEEKLFF
TRBJ1-2 | TRBV27 | CASKGAGTNYGYTF
TRBJ1-2 | TRBV4-2 | CASSQDLETGVGYTF
TRBJ1-6 | TRBV7-9 | CASSFPGQNSPLHF
TRBJ1-4 | TRBV6-1 | CASSDNNEKLFF
TRBJ2-1 | TRBV30 | CAWSPRLAGNNEQFF
TRBJ2-1 | TRBV7-6 | CASSFVGTSGFGNEQFF
TRBJ1-5 | TRBV7-8 | CASSFGDRGGHQPQHF
TRBJ1-5 | TRBV6-5 | CASRGLNQPQHF
TRBJ1-2 | TRBV7-2 | CASSPETGDYGYTF
TRBJ1-3 | TRBV11-3 | CASSASGRTGNTIYF
TRBJ2-1 | TRBV28 | CASSLPGTPNEQFF
TRBJ2-5 | TRBV14 | CASSRWTGKTETQYF
TRBJ1-1 | TRBV2 | CASTLGGNTEAFF
TRBJ2-2 | TRBV4-1 | CASSQYTGTSEAGELFF